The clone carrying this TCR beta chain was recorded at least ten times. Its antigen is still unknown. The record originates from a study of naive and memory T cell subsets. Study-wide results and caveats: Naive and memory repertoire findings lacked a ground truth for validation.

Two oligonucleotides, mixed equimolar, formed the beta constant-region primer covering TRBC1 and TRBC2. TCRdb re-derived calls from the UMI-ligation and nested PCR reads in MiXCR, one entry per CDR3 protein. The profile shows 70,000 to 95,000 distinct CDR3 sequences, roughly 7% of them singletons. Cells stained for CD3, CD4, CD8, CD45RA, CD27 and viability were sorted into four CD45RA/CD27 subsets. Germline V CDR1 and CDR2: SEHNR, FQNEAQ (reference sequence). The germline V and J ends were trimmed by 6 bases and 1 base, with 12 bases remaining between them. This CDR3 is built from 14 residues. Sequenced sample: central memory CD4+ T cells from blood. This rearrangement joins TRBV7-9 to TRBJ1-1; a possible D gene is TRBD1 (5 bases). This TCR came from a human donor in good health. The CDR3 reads CASREGQQNTEAFF. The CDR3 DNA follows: TGTGCCAGCAGAGAGGGGCAACAGAACACTGAAGCTTTCTTT.